The entry below gives a single T cell receptor beta chain sequence along with its context. Trimming shortened V by 2 bases and J by 2 bases, and 10 bases separated the two germline ends. The CDR3 totals 14 residues. CDR1 is KGHSH, CDR2 LQKENI, per germline. PCR employed 60 Vbeta and 13 Jbeta primers. Profiled with immunoSEQ multiplex PCR; TCRdb holds only in-frame clones, not every one. Of some 120,000 clones in the sample, around three quarters are singletons; the top ten hold almost 3%. This record comes from a study of cytomegalovirus exposure and HLA in healthy donors. The chain carries TRBV18 and TRBJ2-7; no reliable D call. The specimen sequenced was PBMCs. The clonotype was recovered from a woman under 30 in good health and CMV-seropositive. CDR3 protein: CASSPSAGTYEQYF. CDR3 sequence (DNA): TGTGCCAGCTCACCATCGGCAGGAACCTACGAGCAGTACTTC.